This T cell receptor (beta chain) was sequenced in a study of breast tumors, draining lymph nodes, adjacent tissues (dated by TCRdb to 2015 to 2016). Describing the broader study: TCR beta repertoires were compared across tumor, adjacent nontumor tissue and axillary lymph nodes obtained from breast cancer patients. The study aimed to assess the relationships and possible T-cell exchange between tumor, surrounding tissue and draining lymph node repertoires in human breast cancer.

V lost 5 bases and J lost 6 bases; the stretch between them is 14 bases long. Via the germline V gene (reference sequence), CDR1 is WNHNN and CDR2 SYGVQD. The cysteine opens and the phenylalanine closes a CDR3 of 14 amino acids. Only the CDR3 DNA stays, 42 bases, in frame from base 1. The sample was run on an Illumina HiSeq 2000. TCR beta chain libraries were generated by multiplex PCR amplification. The amplified TCR beta chain products were analyzed by high-throughput sequencing. The public reads were reprocessed in TCRdb via fastp at Q25 and MiXCR, keeping in-frame beta chains. Identical CDR3 proteins give one entry, which carries the most common genes and DNA. For this sample there are around 190,000 distinct CDR3 sequences; roughly 30% appear just once. The ten largest clones represent approximately 4.2% of the sample. Lymph node samples came from the axillary draining lymph nodes of breast cancer patients.

Broad study findings and their caveats: A scenario in which most tumor T cells derive from the lymph node and then expand within tumor tissue was judged to be consistent with the data. The similarity between tumor and nontumor tissue repertoires was significantly greater in luminal-like breast cancer than in basal-like breast cancer. Rather than being directly demonstrated, the conclusion that tumor T cells originate in lymph nodes was presented as consistent with a hypothesis. Tumor T-cell repertoires showed less diversity than lymph node repertoires and more diversity than nontumor tissue repertoires, and tumor T-cell repertoires showed preferential V and J gene usage.

Ten or more counts support this clonotype. Its recognized antigen is unknown. The input lacks base qualities; no much larger clone sits a single base away. Source material: axillary lymph node tissue. The chain was built from TRBV10-1 and TRBJ1-5; no D gene can be assigned with confidence. This sequence was found in a female donor with breast cancer. Some clones in this sample may be carry-over from other donors' samples. The CDR3 amino acid sequence is: CASSLGSRGQPQHF. The DNA reads TGCGCCAGCAGTCTCGGGTCGCGGGGTCAGCCCCAGCATTTT.